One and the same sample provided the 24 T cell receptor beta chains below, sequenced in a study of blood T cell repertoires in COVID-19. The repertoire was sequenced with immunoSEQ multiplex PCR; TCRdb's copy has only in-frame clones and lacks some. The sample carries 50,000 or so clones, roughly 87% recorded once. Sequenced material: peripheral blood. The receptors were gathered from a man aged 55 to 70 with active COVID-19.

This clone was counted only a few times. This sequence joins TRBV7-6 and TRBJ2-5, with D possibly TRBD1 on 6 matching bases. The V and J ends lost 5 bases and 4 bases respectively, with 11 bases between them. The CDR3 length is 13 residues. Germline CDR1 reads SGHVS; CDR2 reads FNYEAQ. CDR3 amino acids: CASSSWTAETQYF. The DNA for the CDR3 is TGTGCCAGCAGCAGCTGGACAGCAGAGACCCAGTACTTC.

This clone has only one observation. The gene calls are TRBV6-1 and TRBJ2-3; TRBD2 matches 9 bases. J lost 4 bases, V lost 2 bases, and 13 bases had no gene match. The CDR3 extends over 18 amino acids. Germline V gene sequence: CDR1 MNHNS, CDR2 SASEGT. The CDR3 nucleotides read TGTGCCAGCAGTGAAAGGGGTTTAACTAGCGGGCTAGCAGATACGCAGTATTTT. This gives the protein CASSERGLTSGLADTQYF.

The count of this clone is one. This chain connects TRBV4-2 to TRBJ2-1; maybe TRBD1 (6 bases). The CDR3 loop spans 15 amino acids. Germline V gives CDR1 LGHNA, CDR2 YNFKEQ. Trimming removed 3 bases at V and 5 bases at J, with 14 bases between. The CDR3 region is CASSQTHRENNEQFF. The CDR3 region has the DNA TGTGCCAGCAGCCAGACCCACAGGGAAAACAATGAGCAGTTCTTC.

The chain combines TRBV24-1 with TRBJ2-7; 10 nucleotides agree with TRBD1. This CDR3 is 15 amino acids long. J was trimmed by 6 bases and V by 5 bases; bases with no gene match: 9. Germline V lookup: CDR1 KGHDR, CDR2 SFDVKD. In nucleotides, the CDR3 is TGTGCCACCAGTGCCGCGACAGGGGGCAAGGGCGAGCAGTACTTC. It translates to CATSAATGGKGEQYF.

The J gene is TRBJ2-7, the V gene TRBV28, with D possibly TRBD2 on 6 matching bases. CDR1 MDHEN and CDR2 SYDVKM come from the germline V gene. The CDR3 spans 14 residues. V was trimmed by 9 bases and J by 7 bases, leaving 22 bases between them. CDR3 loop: CASSREINVPEQYF. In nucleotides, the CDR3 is TGTGCCAGTTCCCGGGAGATAAATGTTCCGGAGCAGTACTTC.

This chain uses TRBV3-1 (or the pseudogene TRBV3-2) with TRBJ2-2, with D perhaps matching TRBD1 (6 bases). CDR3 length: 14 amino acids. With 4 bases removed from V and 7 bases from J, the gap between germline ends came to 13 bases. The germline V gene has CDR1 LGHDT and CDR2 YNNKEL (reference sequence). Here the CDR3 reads CASSPREQGGELFF. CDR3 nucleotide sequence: TGTGCCAGCAGCCCCAGGGAACAGGGCGGGGAGCTGTTTTTT.

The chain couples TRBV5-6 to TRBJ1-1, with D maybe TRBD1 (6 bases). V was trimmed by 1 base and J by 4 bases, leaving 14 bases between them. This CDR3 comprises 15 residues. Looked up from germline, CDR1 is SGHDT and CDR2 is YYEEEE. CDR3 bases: TGTGCCAGCAGCTTGAGTTGGGGGCGAGGCACTGAAGCTTTCTTT. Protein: CASSLSWGRGTEAFF.

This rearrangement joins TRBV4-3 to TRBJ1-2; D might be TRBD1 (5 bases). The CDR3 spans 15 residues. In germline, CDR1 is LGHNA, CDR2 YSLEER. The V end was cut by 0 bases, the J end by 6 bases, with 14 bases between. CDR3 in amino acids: CASSQESQGFNGYTF. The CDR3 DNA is TGCGCCAGCAGCCAAGAAAGTCAGGGCTTCAATGGCTACACCTTC.

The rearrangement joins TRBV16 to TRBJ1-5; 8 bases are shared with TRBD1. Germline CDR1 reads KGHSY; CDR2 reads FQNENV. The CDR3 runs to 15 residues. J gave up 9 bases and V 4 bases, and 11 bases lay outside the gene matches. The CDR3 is CASSLQGVRARPQHF. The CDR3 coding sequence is TGTGCCAGCAGCCTACAGGGGGTTAGGGCCAGGCCCCAGCATTTT.

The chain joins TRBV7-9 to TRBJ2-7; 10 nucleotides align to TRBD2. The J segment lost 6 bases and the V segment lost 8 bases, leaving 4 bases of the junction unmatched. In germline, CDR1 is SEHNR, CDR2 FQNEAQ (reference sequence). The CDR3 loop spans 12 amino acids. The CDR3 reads CASRSSGSEQYF. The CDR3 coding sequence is TGTGCCAGCCGGTCTAGCGGGAGCGAGCAGTACTTC. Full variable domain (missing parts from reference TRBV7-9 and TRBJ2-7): DTGVSQNPRHKITKRGQNVTFRCDPISEHNRLYWYRQTLGQGPEFLTYFQNEAQLEKSRLLSDRFSAERPKGSFSTLEIQRTEQGDSAMYLCASRSSGSEQYFGPGTRLTVT.

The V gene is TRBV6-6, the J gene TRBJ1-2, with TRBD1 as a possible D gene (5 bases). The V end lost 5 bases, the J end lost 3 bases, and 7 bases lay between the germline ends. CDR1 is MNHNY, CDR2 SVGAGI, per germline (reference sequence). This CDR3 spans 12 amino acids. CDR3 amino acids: CASSPGYYGYTF. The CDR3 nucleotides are TGTGCCAGCAGTCCAGGGTACTATGGCTACACCTTC.

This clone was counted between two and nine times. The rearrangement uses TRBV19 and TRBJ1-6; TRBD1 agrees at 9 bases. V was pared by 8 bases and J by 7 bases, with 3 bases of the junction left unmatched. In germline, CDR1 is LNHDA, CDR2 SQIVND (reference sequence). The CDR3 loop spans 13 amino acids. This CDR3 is CASAGQGNSPLHF. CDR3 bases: TGTGCCAGTGCGGGACAGGGAAATTCACCCCTCCACTTT.

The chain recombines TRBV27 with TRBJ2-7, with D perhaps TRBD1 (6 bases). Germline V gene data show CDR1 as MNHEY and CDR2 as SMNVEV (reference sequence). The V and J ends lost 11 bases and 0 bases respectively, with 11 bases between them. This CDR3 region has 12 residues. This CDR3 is CAARDNSYEQYF. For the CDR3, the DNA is TGTGCCGCCCGGGACAACTCCTACGAGCAGTACTTC.

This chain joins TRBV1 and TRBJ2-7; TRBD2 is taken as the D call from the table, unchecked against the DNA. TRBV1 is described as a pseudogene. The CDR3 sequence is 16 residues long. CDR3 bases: TGCACCAGCAGCTTCCGGATTAGCGGGAGGGCGTACGAGCAGTACTTC. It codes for CTSSFRISGRAYEQYF.

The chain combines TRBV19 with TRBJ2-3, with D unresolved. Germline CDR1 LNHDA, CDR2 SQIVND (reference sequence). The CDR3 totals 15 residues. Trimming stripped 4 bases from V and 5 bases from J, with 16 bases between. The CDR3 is CASSSEDHTGDTQYF. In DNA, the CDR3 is TGTGCCAGTAGTAGCGAGGATCATACCGGAGATACGCAGTATTTT.

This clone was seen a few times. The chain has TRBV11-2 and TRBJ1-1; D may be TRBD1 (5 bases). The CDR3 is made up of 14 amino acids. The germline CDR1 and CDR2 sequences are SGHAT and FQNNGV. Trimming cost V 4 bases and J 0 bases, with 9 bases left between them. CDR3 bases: TGTGCCAGCAGCTCCCGGACACTGAACACTGAAGCTTTCTTT. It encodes CASSSRTLNTEAFF.

The CDR3 spells CASSIAGNSYEQYF. CDR3 nucleotides: TGTGCCAGTAGTATAGCAGGGAACTCCTACGAGCAGTACTTC. The V and J genes are TRBV19 and TRBJ2-7; tentative D call: TRBD1 (5 bases). Deletions cut 1 base from V and 0 bases from J, with 7 bases between. Germline CDR1 is LNHDA and CDR2 is SQIVND (reference sequence). There are 14 residues in the CDR3.

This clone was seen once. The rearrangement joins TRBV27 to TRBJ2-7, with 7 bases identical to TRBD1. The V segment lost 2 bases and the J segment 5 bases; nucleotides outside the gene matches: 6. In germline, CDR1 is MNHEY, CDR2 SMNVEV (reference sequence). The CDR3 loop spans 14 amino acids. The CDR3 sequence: CASSLSTGADEQYF. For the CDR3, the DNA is TGTGCCAGCAGTTTAAGTACAGGGGCGGACGAGCAGTACTTC.

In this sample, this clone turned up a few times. CDR3 region: CASSPSTGTGGLEQYF. The CDR3 DNA is TGTGCCAGCAGCCCATCAACCGGGACAGGGGGGCTCGAGCAGTACTTC. This chain connects TRBV14 to TRBJ2-7; 11 bases fit TRBD1. The CDR3 has 16 amino acids. Germline assignment: CDR1 SGHDN and CDR2 FVKESK. Trimming took 4 bases from V and 6 from J; bases not matched to a gene: 11.

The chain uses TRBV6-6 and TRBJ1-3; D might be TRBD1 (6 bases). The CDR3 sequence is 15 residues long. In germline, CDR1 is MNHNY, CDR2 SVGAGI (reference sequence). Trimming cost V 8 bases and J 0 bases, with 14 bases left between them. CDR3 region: CASSRLTGSGNTIYF. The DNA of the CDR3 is TGTGCCAGCTCCCGATTGACAGGCTCTGGAAACACCATATATTTT.

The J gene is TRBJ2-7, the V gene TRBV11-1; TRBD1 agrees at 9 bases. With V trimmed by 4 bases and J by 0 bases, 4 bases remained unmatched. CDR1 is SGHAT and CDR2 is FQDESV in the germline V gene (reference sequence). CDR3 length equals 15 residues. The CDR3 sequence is CASSWDRALSYEQYF. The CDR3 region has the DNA TGTGCCAGCAGCTGGGACAGGGCCCTCTCCTACGAGCAGTACTTC.

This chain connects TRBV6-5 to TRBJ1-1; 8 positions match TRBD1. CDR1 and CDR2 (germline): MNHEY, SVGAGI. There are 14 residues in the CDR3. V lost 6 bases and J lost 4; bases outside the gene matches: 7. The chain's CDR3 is CASSLTGVSTEAFF. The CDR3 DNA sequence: TGTGCCAGCAGCCTGACAGGGGTCAGCACTGAAGCTTTCTTT.

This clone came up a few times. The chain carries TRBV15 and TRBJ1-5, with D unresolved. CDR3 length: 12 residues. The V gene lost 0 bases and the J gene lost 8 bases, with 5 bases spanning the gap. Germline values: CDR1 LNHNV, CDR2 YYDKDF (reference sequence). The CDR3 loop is CATSRDRKPQHF. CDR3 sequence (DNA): TGTGCCACCAGCAGAGACCGTAAGCCCCAGCATTTT.

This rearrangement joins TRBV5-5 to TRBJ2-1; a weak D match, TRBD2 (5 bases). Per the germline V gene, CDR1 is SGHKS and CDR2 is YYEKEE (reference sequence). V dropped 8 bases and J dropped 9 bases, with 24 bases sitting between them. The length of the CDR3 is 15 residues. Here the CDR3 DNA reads TGTGCCAGTACCCGGAGCCCGGTTGTAGAGGGTGAGCAGTTCTTC. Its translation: CASTRSPVVEGEQFF.